The 28 T cell receptor beta chains given below trace back to one sample, sequenced in a study of T cells in localized non-small cell lung cancer. The table came from immunoSEQ multiplex PCR; TCRdb's copy has only in-frame clones and leaves some out. The profile covers tens of thousands of clones, with around 87% appearing a single time and 12% taken by the ten largest. Here the sequenced sample was PBMCs, taken before any cancer treatment. These receptors were collected from a man aged 35 to 69 with stage II squamous cell lung carcinoma.

This clone showed up just once. The chain couples TRBV5-5 to TRBJ1-1; 8 nucleotides align to TRBD1. The CDR3 length is 17 residues. Germline assignment: CDR1 SGHKS and CDR2 YYEKEE (reference sequence). The V and J ends lost 4 bases and 0 bases, in that order; junction bases with no gene match: 11. The DNA of the CDR3 is TGTGCCAGCAGCGCCGGGACAGGTCCTATTATGAACACTGAAGCTTTCTTT. Translation gives CASSAGTGPIMNTEAFF.

CDR3 amino acids: CASSLAPSGGAGNEQFF. The CDR3 nucleotides read TGTGCCAGCAGCTTGGCGCCTAGCGGGGGGGCCGGCAATGAGCAGTTCTTC. The chain combines TRBV5-4 with TRBJ2-1, with 12 nucleotides matching TRBD2. The CDR3 covers 17 residues. Germline trimming cut 0 bases from V and 6 bases from J; bases unmatched to any gene: 7. The germline gives CDR1 SGHNT, CDR2 YYREEE (reference sequence).

The V gene is TRBV7-2, the J gene TRBJ1-1; 8 bases are a match to TRBD1. The CDR3 contains 15 residues. Germline assignment: CDR1 SGHTA and CDR2 FQGNSA. The V segment lost 5 bases and the J segment 5 bases; nucleotides outside the gene matches: 10. The CDR3 DNA reads TGTGCCAGCAGCACTCCGACAGGGGTAGGAACTGAAGCTTTCTTT. Its translation is CASSTPTGVGTEAFF.

The chain has TRBV4-3 and TRBJ2-5; D unclear. Deletions cut 0 bases from V and 1 base from J, with 9 bases between. Germline V CDR1 and CDR2: LGHNA, YSLEER. CDR3 size: 15 residues. The DNA for the CDR3 is TGCGCCAGCAGCCAAGATCTGCGAGCCCAAGAGACCCAGTACTTC. This gives the protein CASSQDLRAQETQYF.

The sample holds one count of this clone. In DNA form, the CDR3 reads TGCGCCAGCAGCGAGACAGGGAACTATGGCTACACCTTC. Translating gives CASSETGNYGYTF. The V call is TRBV5-1, the J call TRBJ1-2; 7 bases map to TRBD1. In germline, CDR1 is SGHRS, CDR2 YFSETQ. This CDR3 spans 13 amino acids. V was clipped by 4 bases and J by 2 bases; unmatched bases: 2.

About this clone: Its ends do not fully match the called genes, so a read error is possible. V is TRBV4-3 and J is TRBJ2-2; D is unclear. This CDR3 is 15 amino acids long. Germline V gives CDR1 LGHNA, CDR2 YSLEER. The chain's CDR3 is CASSQEDLNAGELFF. Written as DNA, the CDR3 is TGCGCCAGCAGCCAAGAGGACCTGAACGCCGGGGAGCTGTTTTTT.

In its sample, this clone ranks as large. The chain employs TRBV7-8 and TRBJ2-5; 9 nucleotides agree with TRBD2. Per the germline V gene, CDR1 is SGHVS and CDR2 is FQNEAQ. The V and J ends lost 4 bases and 5 bases, in that order; junction bases with no gene match: 8. The CDR3 runs to 15 residues. DNA of the CDR3: TGTGCCAGCAGCTCCGGCGGGGGGGGCCTGGAGACCCAGTACTTC. It yields the protein CASSSGGGGLETQYF.

The genes are TRBV18 and TRBJ2-2, with 11 positions matching TRBD1. With 3 bases clipped from V and 5 bases from J, the junction kept 11 bases outside the gene matches. Germline loops: CDR1 KGHSH, CDR2 LQKENI. The CDR3 length is 18 residues. This chain's CDR3 is CASSPTDRGRIVTGELFF. The CDR3 bases are TGTGCCAGCTCACCGACGGACAGGGGGCGAATTGTAACCGGGGAGCTGTTTTTT.

The chain is built from TRBV5-5 and TRBJ2-7, with 9 bases aligning to TRBD1. Germline V gene lookup returns CDR1 SGHKS and CDR2 YYEKEE (reference sequence). The CDR3 runs 16 residues. V shed 3 bases, J shed 5 bases, and the junction held 12 bases outside the gene matches. The CDR3 is CASSYEVTGGIDEQYF. The CDR3 coding sequence is TGTGCCAGCAGCTATGAAGTGACAGGGGGTATCGACGAGCAGTACTTC. Full variable domain (missing parts from reference TRBV5-5 and TRBJ2-7): DAGVTQSPTHLIKTRGQQVTLRCSPISGHKSVSWYQQVLGQGPQFIFQYYEKEERGRGNFPDRFSARQFPNYSSELNVNALLLGDSALYLCASSYEVTGGIDEQYFGPGTRLTVT.

The chain is built from TRBV7-9 and TRBJ2-5; TRBD2 agrees at 7 bases. This CDR3 contains 15 residues. The V and J ends lost 2 bases and 5 bases, in that order; junction bases with no gene match: 8. Germline V gives CDR1 SEHNR, CDR2 FQNEAQ (reference sequence). The CDR3 DNA follows: TGTGCCAGCAGCTTACTCGAAGCCGGGGGGGAGACCCAGTACTTC. As protein: CASSLLEAGGETQYF.

The sample holds one count of this clone. The CDR3 coding sequence is TGTGCCGGCCTCAGGGGACCCGGAGACACCATATATTTT. As protein: CAGLRGPGDTIYF. V and J are TRBV6-6 and TRBJ1-3; perhaps TRBD1 as D (6 bases). V was cut by 11 bases and J by 8 bases, with 19 bases left in between. Germline V CDR1 and CDR2: MNHNY, SVGAGI (reference sequence). The CDR3 covers 13 residues.

The rearrangement joins TRBV5-1 to TRBJ1-1, with 8 positions matching TRBD1. The length of the CDR3 is 15 residues. CDR1 and CDR2 from the germline V gene are SGHRS and YFSETQ. V gave up 5 bases and J gave up 1 base; unmatched junction bases: 7. The CDR3 sequence: CASRYQGARNTEAFF. CDR3 in DNA: TGCGCCAGCAGATATCAGGGGGCCAGGAACACTGAAGCTTTCTTT.

The J gene is TRBJ1-4, the V gene TRBV15, with D possibly being TRBD1 (6 bases). V was shortened by 0 bases and J by 8 bases, with 10 bases between the two germline ends. The CDR3 extends over 14 amino acids. In germline, CDR1 is LNHNV, CDR2 YYDKDF (reference sequence). The CDR3 DNA follows: TGTGCCACCAGCAGAGATGCAGGGGCCGAAAAACTGTTTTTT. It translates to CATSRDAGAEKLFF.

V is TRBV7-8 and J is TRBJ1-5; no firm D call. The CDR3 runs to 12 residues. The V end was cut by 0 bases, the J end by 4 bases, with 1 base between. Germline lookup yields CDR1 SGHVS and CDR2 FQNEAQ. The CDR3 DNA is TGTGCCAGCAGCTTAGCAAATCAGCCCCAGCATTTT. As protein: CASSLANQPQHF.

This chain uses TRBV30 with TRBJ1-1; no reliable D call. V gave up 2 bases and J gave up 5 bases, with 3 bases separating them. Germline CDR1 and CDR2: GTSNPN and SVGIG (reference sequence). This CDR3 region has 10 residues. The CDR3 coding sequence is TGTGCCTGGAGTCTTACTGAAGCTTTCTTT. Translating it yields CAWSLTEAFF.

The V and J genes are TRBV9 and TRBJ2-3, with 8 bases that match TRBD2. Germline loops: CDR1 SGDLS, CDR2 YYNGEE. CDR3 length: 16 residues. With 4 bases clipped from V and 0 bases from J, the junction kept 7 bases outside the gene matches. CDR3 bases: TGTGCCAGCAGCCGCACTAGCGGAGCTAGCACAGATACGCAGTATTTT. Its translation: CASSRTSGASTDTQYF.

The CDR3 protein is CASSVAQGSGANVLTF. In DNA form, the CDR3 reads TGTGCCAGCAGCGTAGCCCAGGGCTCTGGGGCCAACGTCCTGACTTTC. The chain has TRBV9 and TRBJ2-6, with a tentative D call TRBD1 (5 bases). Per germline, CDR1 SGDLS and CDR2 YYNGEE. V was pared by 0 bases and J by 0 bases, with 7 bases between. CDR3 length: 16 amino acids.

V is TRBV11-3 and J is TRBJ2-7; 7 bases align to TRBD2. Germline values: CDR1 SGHNT, CDR2 YENEEA. V trimming: 8 bases; J trimming: 2 bases; junction bases outside the gene matches: 6. The CDR3 sequence is 13 residues long. CDR3 region: CASGPSGTYEQYF. The DNA of the CDR3 is TGTGCCAGCGGGCCTAGCGGTACCTACGAGCAGTACTTC. The variable domain in full, with the rest retrieved from reference TRBV11-3 and TRBJ2-7, is EAGVVQSPRYKIIEKKQPVAFWCNPISGHNTLYWYLQNLGQGPELLIRYENEEAVDDSQLPKDRFSAERLKGVDSTLKIQPAELGDSAVYLCASGPSGTYEQYFGPGTRLTVT.

This chain links TRBV18 with TRBJ2-2; D is unclear. Per germline, CDR1 KGHSH and CDR2 LQKENI. This CDR3 spans 11 amino acids. Trimming stripped 2 bases from V and 5 bases from J, with 0 bases between. CDR3 protein: CASSPTGELFF. For the CDR3, the DNA is TGTGCCAGCTCACCAACCGGGGAGCTGTTTTTT.

The chain recombines TRBV9 with TRBJ1-6; D may be TRBD1 (6 bases). Trimming cost V 0 bases and J 9 bases, with 10 bases left between them. The CDR3 consists of 14 residues. Germline V gives CDR1 SGDLS, CDR2 YYNGEE. DNA for the CDR3: TGTGCCAGCAGCGTAGGGGGGCTGGGTTCACCCCTCCACTTT. Its translation: CASSVGGLGSPLHF.

The J gene is TRBJ2-1, the V gene TRBV14; unclear D gene. In germline, CDR1 is SGHDN, CDR2 FVKESK. V shed 1 base and J shed 4 bases, with 8 bases lying between them. This CDR3 is 14 amino acids long. CDR3 amino acids: CASSQVSFYNEQFF. DNA of the CDR3: TGTGCCAGCAGCCAAGTTAGTTTTTACAATGAGCAGTTCTTC.

This clone has just one count. The chain uses TRBV7-8 and TRBJ1-1; tentative D call: TRBD1 (6 bases). V was shortened by 7 bases and J by 7 bases, with 22 bases between the two germline ends. There are 15 residues in the CDR3. Germline CDR1 reads SGHVS; CDR2 reads FQNEAQ. CDR3 region: CASILKEAGAGEAFF. CDR3 bases: TGTGCCAGCATCCTTAAGGAGGCAGGGGCTGGTGAAGCTTTCTTT.

CDR3 nucleotide sequence: TGCGCCAGCAGCGAAGGGACAGAGCCCAATGAGCAGTTCTTC. Its protein product is CASSEGTEPNEQFF. The rearrangement uses TRBV5-1 and TRBJ2-1, with 7 bases lining up with TRBD1. The CDR3 covers 14 residues. Germline CDR1 and CDR2: SGHRS and YFSETQ. The junction had 7 bases not matched to a gene; V was cut back by 4 bases and J by 6 bases.

The V gene is TRBV2, the J gene TRBJ1-3; D is ambiguous. Germline V gene data show CDR1 as SNHLY and CDR2 as FYNNEI. The germline V and J ends were trimmed by 4 bases and 0 bases, with 7 bases remaining between them. The CDR3 length is 14 residues. The CDR3 DNA reads as TGTGCCAGCAGTGTGCAGTTCTCTGGAAACACCATATATTTT. Translating it yields CASSVQFSGNTIYF. Based on the CDR3 plus reference TRBV2 and TRBJ1-3, the full variable domain is EPEVTQTPSHQVTQMGQEVILRCVPISNHLYFYWYRQILGQKVEFLVSFYNNEISEKSEIFDDQFSVERPDGSNFTLKIRSTKLEDSAMYFCASSVQFSGNTIYFGEGSWLTVV.

The chain recombines TRBV19 with TRBJ2-2; D gene uncertain. The CDR3 totals 12 residues. Germline CDR1 reads LNHDA; CDR2 reads SQIVND (reference sequence). V dropped 8 bases and J dropped 0 bases, with 4 bases sitting between them. The CDR3 is CASVTNTGELFF. DNA for the CDR3: TGTGCCAGTGTAACGAACACCGGGGAGCTGTTTTTT.

This chain uses TRBV9 with TRBJ2-3; tentatively, D is TRBD2 (6 bases). From germline, CDR1 is SGDLS and CDR2 YYNGEE. The CDR3 has 16 amino acids. Trimming took 3 bases from V and 1 from J, leaving 15 bases between them. The CDR3 reads CASSEDRLDGTDTQYF. CDR3 nucleotides: TGTGCCAGCAGCGAAGACCGACTAGATGGCACAGATACGCAGTATTTT.

CDR3 DNA: TGTGCCAGCAGCAAATGGATGGACAGCCGGTACAATGAGCAGTTCTTC. Its protein product is CASSKWMDSRYNEQFF. The chain recombines TRBV21-1 with TRBJ2-1; TRBD1, the table's D call, was not compared with the DNA. TRBV21-1 is a documented pseudogene. CDR3 size: 16 residues.

The chain links TRBV7-9 to TRBJ2-3, with a weak D call TRBD1 (6 bases). The CDR3 contains 14 residues. The germline V and J ends were trimmed by 5 bases and 2 bases, with 11 bases remaining between them. Germline V gene data show CDR1 as SEHNR and CDR2 as FQNEAQ (reference sequence). CDR3 amino acids: CASSPDRNTDTQYF. CDR3 in DNA: TGTGCCAGCAGCCCGGACAGAAACACAGATACGCAGTATTTT. Using reference TRBV7-9 and TRBJ2-3 for the parts outside the CDR3, the full variable domain is DTGVSQNPRHKITKRGQNVTFRCDPISEHNRLYWYRQTLGQGPEFLTYFQNEAQLEKSRLLSDRFSAERPKGSFSTLEIQRTEQGDSAMYLCASSPDRNTDTQYFGPGTRLTVL.